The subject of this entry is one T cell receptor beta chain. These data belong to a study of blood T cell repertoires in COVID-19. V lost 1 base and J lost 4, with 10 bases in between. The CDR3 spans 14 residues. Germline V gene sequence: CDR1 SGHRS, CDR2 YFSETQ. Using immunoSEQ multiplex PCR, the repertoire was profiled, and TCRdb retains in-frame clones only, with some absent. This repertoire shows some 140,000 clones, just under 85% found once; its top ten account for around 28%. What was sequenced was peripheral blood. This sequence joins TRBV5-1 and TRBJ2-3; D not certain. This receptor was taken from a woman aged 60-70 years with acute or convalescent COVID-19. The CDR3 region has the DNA TGCGCCAGCAGCTTGACGGCTAGTCCAGATACGCAGTATTTT. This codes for CASSLTASPDTQYF.